The TCR beta chain under discussion was sequenced for a study of early T cells in non-severe SARS-CoV-2 infection. Whole-study findings and limits: Clonotype matching in VDJdb favored anti-spike CD8 responses and did not capture private and CD4 specificities.

Points on this clonotype: Its specificity is unknown.

TCRdb passed the 5' RACE reads through MiXCR, listing each CDR3 protein once. The data hold about 85,000 distinct CDR3 sequences, with under 15% observed a single time. V was clipped by 1 base and J by 2 bases, with 20 bases between them. The CDR3 spans 18 residues. Germline lookup yields CDR1 SGHAT and CDR2 FQNNGV. Sequenced: whole blood. This sequence joins TRBV11-2 and TRBJ2-5, with D possibly matching TRBD1 (6 bases). The sequence was collected from an adult who was a healthcare worker with PCR-confirmed SARS-CoV-2 infection or an uninfected control (not recorded which). CDR3 protein: CASSLVGAMTGVQETQYF. The DNA of the CDR3 is TGTGCCAGCAGCTTAGTTGGGGCTATGACAGGAGTACAAGAGACCCAGTACTTC.